What follows are 30 T cell receptor beta chains derived from one specimen sequenced in a study of molecular identifiers for immune sequencing clone quantification. TCRdb processed the PCR reads anew with MiXCR; each CDR3 protein has one entry. Of roughly 86,000 distinct CDR3 sequences listed, around 20% are singletons. Source material: naive CD8+ T cells from blood, with Jurkat cell RNA spiked in. The subset: FACS-sorted CD8+CD4-CCR7+CD45RA+ naive T cells. The receptor set was obtained from a human donor in good health. Some libraries in this study had Jurkat cell RNA spiked in.

This clonotype was seen more than once but under ten times. A read error may explain this, as a much larger clone is one base away. V gene TRBV27 combines with J gene TRBJ2-3; D is possibly TRBD1 or TRBD2 (5 bases each). V was cut by 6 bases and J by 3 bases, with 19 bases left in between. CDR3 length equals 16 residues. The germline V gene encodes CDR1 MNHEY and CDR2 SMNVEV (reference sequence). The CDR3 sequence is CASSRYRTSLTDTQYF. CDR3 sequence (DNA): TGTGCCAGCAGCCGCTACAGGACTTCTCTGACAGATACGCAGTATTTT.

Note on this clonotype: This may arise from a read error, as a much more abundant clone is one base away. The CDR3 nucleotides read TGTGCCAGCAGTTGCTCGGCCAGGGGGTTTTCTAACTATGGCTACACCTTC. As protein: CASSCSARGFSNYGYTF. The genes are TRBV6-5 and TRBJ1-2, with 7 bases identical to TRBD1. The ends lost 4 bases at V and 0 bases at J; junction bases unmatched: 11. The CDR3 extends over 17 amino acids. The V gene's germline CDR1 is MNHEY and CDR2 SVGAGI.

For this clonotype: A much larger clone lies a single base off, so this may be a read error. The J gene is TRBJ1-5, the V gene TRBV20-1, with 9 bases identical to TRBD1. The CDR3 is 14 amino acids. The germline V gene has CDR1 DFQATT and CDR2 SNEGSKA (reference sequence). V was pared by 6 bases and J by 5 bases, with 8 bases of the junction left unmatched. The CDR3 is CSARDRDSDQPQHF. The DNA of the CDR3 is TGCAGTGCGAGGGACAGGGACAGCGATCAGCCCCAGCATTTT.

Ten or more counts support this clonotype. The chain employs TRBV30 and TRBJ2-7; 8 bases align to TRBD1. J gave up 1 base and V 5 bases, and 16 bases lay outside the gene matches. CDR3 length: 17 amino acids. Germline CDR1 is GTSNPN and CDR2 is SVGIG (reference sequence). The CDR3: CAWQPRTGPGRSYEQYF. The CDR3 coding sequence is TGTGCCTGGCAACCCAGGACAGGGCCGGGTAGATCCTACGAGCAGTACTTC.

The rearrangement uses TRBV7-6 and TRBJ2-3; the D is unclear. Trimming took 0 bases from V and 6 from J, leaving 10 bases between them. There are 14 residues in the CDR3. Germline CDR1 and CDR2: SGHVS and FNYEAQ. The CDR3 bases are TGTGCCAGCAGCTTAGCAGGGTATCGGGATACGCAGTATTTT. Its protein is CASSLAGYRDTQYF.

Only a few counts were recorded for this clonotype. The chain uses TRBV18 and TRBJ2-7, with D tentatively TRBD2 (5 bases). CDR1 KGHSH and CDR2 LQKENI come from the germline V gene. Trimming stripped 0 bases from V and 2 bases from J, with 8 bases between. This CDR3 has 14 amino acids. The DNA for the CDR3 is TGTGCCAGCTCACCACCGGAGGATACCTACGAGCAGTACTTC. Encoded protein: CASSPPEDTYEQYF.

Ten or more counts support this clonotype. V usage is TRBV4-3 and J usage is TRBJ2-7; D might be TRBD1 (5 bases). Between the trimmed V and J ends, which lost 0 bases and 0 bases, there was a span of 9 bases. Germline V CDR1 and CDR2: LGHNA, YSLEER. The CDR3 is made up of 15 amino acids. CDR3 sequence (DNA): TGCGCCAGCAGCCAAGATCCCGACAGCTCCTACGAGCAGTACTTC. It translates to CASSQDPDSSYEQYF.

The V and J genes are TRBV6-2 or TRBV6-3 and TRBJ2-3; 7 bases agree with TRBD1. V was pared by 7 bases and J by 3 bases, with 25 bases of the junction left unmatched. CDR3 length equals 20 residues. Germline V gives CDR1 MNHEY, CDR2 SVGEGT. This CDR3 reads CASTVSLGTDALRGTDTQYF. CDR3 sequence (DNA): TGTGCCAGCACGGTTTCGTTAGGGACAGACGCCCTCCGTGGGACAGATACGCAGTATTTT.

The gene calls are TRBV20-1 and TRBJ2-1; D is perhaps TRBD1 (5 bases). V was trimmed by 3 bases and J by 2 bases, leaving 20 bases between them. CDR3 size: 17 residues. CDR1 is DFQATT and CDR2 is SNEGSKA in the germline V gene (reference sequence). The CDR3 region has the DNA TGCAGTGCTAGTAGGATCACAGGTGATCATACCTACAATGAGCAGTTCTTC. It translates to CSASRITGDHTYNEQFF.

This clonotype was observed a handful of times. This may arise from a read error, as a much more abundant clone is one base away. V gene TRBV7-2 combines with J gene TRBJ2-7, with TRBD2 matching over 10 bases. This CDR3 spans 15 amino acids. The germline CDR1 and CDR2 sequences are SGHTA and FQGNSA. Here the CDR3 DNA reads TGTGCCAGCAACTTAGGGACTAGCGTTCCGGGGGAGCAGTACTTC. Translating gives CASNLGTSVPGEQYF.

This clonotype was counted many times. This chain links TRBV20-1 with TRBJ2-3, with D unclear. The CDR3 is 12 amino acids. V lost 1 base to trimming and J lost 6 bases, with 8 bases between them. Per the germline V gene, CDR1 is DFQATT and CDR2 is SNEGSKA (reference sequence). This CDR3 is CSARVLSDTQYF. CDR3 in DNA: TGCAGTGCTAGAGTGCTCTCGGATACGCAGTATTTT.

This chain links TRBV7-4 with TRBJ1-2; a weak D match, TRBD1 (5 bases). This CDR3 is built from 14 residues. The germline V gene has CDR1 SGHVT and CDR2 SQSDAQ. V was trimmed by 4 bases and J by 7 bases, leaving 16 bases between them. CDR3: CASSSYRDLGGYTF. The CDR3 DNA reads as TGTGCCAGCAGCTCCTACCGGGACTTGGGTGGCTACACCTTC.

The sample holds many counts of this clonotype. The chain recombines TRBV11-2 with TRBJ2-7; D is ambiguous. The CDR3 has 15 residues. Trimming took 0 bases from V and 2 from J, leaving 11 bases between them. Looked up from germline, CDR1 is SGHAT and CDR2 is FQNNGV. CDR3 protein: CASSLDPGSPYEQYF. For the CDR3, the DNA is TGTGCCAGCAGCTTAGATCCCGGTTCCCCCTACGAGCAGTACTTC.

This clonotype was observed at least ten times. This chain connects TRBV29-1 to TRBJ2-2; no firm D call. The CDR3 has 13 residues. Germline V gives CDR1 SQVTM, CDR2 ANQGSEA. Trimming cost V 5 bases and J 2 bases, with 9 bases left between them. The CDR3 reads CSVFRANTGELFF. CDR3 bases: TGCAGCGTTTTTAGGGCCAACACCGGGGAGCTGTTTTTT.

The chain has TRBV5-1 and TRBJ2-2, with 8 bases fitting TRBD1. The germline V gene encodes CDR1 SGHRS and CDR2 YFSETQ. The junction had 15 bases not matched to a gene; V was cut back by 8 bases and J by 3 bases. The length of the CDR3 is 17 residues. Written as DNA, the CDR3 is TGCGCCAGTGGCTTAGACAGGGGCTCGCCGGACACCGGGGAGCTGTTTTTT. Its translation is CASGLDRGSPDTGELFF.

This clonotype showed up many times. The V call is TRBV7-9, the J call TRBJ2-7, with D unresolved. The CDR3 covers 11 residues. Per germline, CDR1 SEHNR and CDR2 FQNEAQ (reference sequence). The V and J ends lost 1 base and 7 bases respectively, with 5 bases between them. CDR3 DNA: TGTGCCAGCAGCTTAGAGGAAGAGCAGTACTTC. This sequence encodes CASSLEEEQYF.

This clonotype was seen at least ten times. V is TRBV19 and J is TRBJ1-1; D uncertain. This CDR3 comprises 13 residues. Trimming removed 3 bases from V and 4 bases from J, with 9 bases in between. Looked up from germline, CDR1 is LNHDA and CDR2 is SQIVND (reference sequence). CDR3 coding DNA: TGTGCCAGTAGTATTGGCCTATCCACTGAAGCTTTCTTT. This codes for CASSIGLSTEAFF.

This clonotype came up many times. The chain has TRBV10-3 and TRBJ2-7, with 7 bases aligning to TRBD1. The junction had 2 bases not matched to a gene; V was cut back by 3 bases and J by 0 bases. CDR3 size: 14 residues. Germline V CDR1 and CDR2: ENHRY, SYGVKD. The CDR3 loop is CAISEGGGSYEQYF. CDR3 bases: TGTGCCATCAGTGAAGGGGGCGGCTCCTACGAGCAGTACTTC.

The table lists this clonotype with many counts. V and J are TRBV15 and TRBJ2-7; no clear D gene. Germline V lookup: CDR1 LNHNV, CDR2 YYDKDF (reference sequence). V lost 2 bases, J lost 0 bases, and 20 bases lay in between. The CDR3 has 18 residues. The CDR3 DNA sequence: TGTGCCACCAGCAGAACCGCTAATCAGGAATTCAGCTCCTACGAGCAGTACTTC. This codes for CATSRTANQEFSSYEQYF. Supplemented by reference TRBV15 and TRBJ2-7, the full variable domain reads DAMVIQNPRYQVTQFGKPVTLSCSQTLNHNVMYWYQQKSSQAPKLLFHYYDKDFNNEADTPDNFQSRRPNTSFCFLDIRSPGLGDTAMYLCATSRTANQEFSSYEQYFGPGTRLTVT.

This clonotype appeared many times. This chain joins TRBV29-1 and TRBJ2-7; 7 nucleotides agree with TRBD1. V lost 3 bases and J lost 6; bases outside the gene matches: 8. In germline, CDR1 is SQVTM, CDR2 ANQGSEA. The CDR3 runs 13 residues. CDR3 sequence (DNA): TGCAGCGTTGAGGGAGACAGGGACACCGAGCAGTACTTC. Residues: CSVEGDRDTEQYF.

There are a few counts of this clonotype. A clone one base away is much larger, so this may be a read error. The rearrangement joins TRBV7-9 to TRBJ1-4; 7 bases align to TRBD1. The CDR3 extends over 14 amino acids. J was trimmed by 8 bases and V by 8 bases; bases with no gene match: 11. Germline loops: CDR1 SEHNR, CDR2 FQNEAQ (reference sequence). The CDR3: CASGPDREREKLFF. CDR3 bases: TGTGCCAGCGGCCCAGACAGGGAAAGAGAAAAACTGTTTTTT.

Many counts were recorded for this clonotype. This sequence joins TRBV18 and TRBJ2-5; 11 bases agree with TRBD2. This CDR3 is 15 amino acids long. V was clipped by 2 bases and J by 1 base; unmatched bases: 0. Per germline, CDR1 KGHSH and CDR2 LQKENI. This CDR3 reads CASSPGTSGQETQYF. The CDR3 nucleotides read TGTGCCAGCTCACCAGGGACTAGCGGCCAAGAGACCCAGTACTTC.

Concerning this clonotype itself: A read error may be the cause here, since a much bigger clone is one base away. Here the CDR3 omits its conserved ending phenylalanine or tryptophan, so a read error is the likely source. The gene calls are TRBV29-1 and TRBJ1-2, with 7 bases lining up with TRBD1. Germline CDR1 reads SQVTM; CDR2 reads ANQGSEA. This CDR3 is 12 amino acids long. The ends lost 7 bases at V and 4 bases at J; junction bases unmatched: 6. The DNA for the CDR3 is TGCAGCGCAGACAGGGAAACCTATGGCTACACCTCC. Translating gives CSADRETYGYTS.

This clonotype was seen many times. The gene calls are TRBV6-2 or TRBV6-3 and TRBJ2-2, with 9 positions matching TRBD2. CDR1 and CDR2 from the germline V gene are MNHEY and SVGEGT. Unmatched junction bases numbered 2, after V lost 0 bases and J lost 3 bases. CDR3 length: 16 residues. The CDR3, as DNA: TGTGCCAGCAGTTACTCGCCTAGCGGGGACACCGGGGAGCTGTTTTTT. Translation: CASSYSPSGDTGELFF.

With regard to this clonotype: A read error may be the cause here, since a much bigger clone is one base away. V and J are TRBV6-6 and TRBJ2-6, with D tentatively TRBD1 or TRBD2 (5 bases each). The CDR3 spans 16 residues. CDR1 is MNHNY and CDR2 is SVGAGI in the germline V gene (reference sequence). This chain's CDR3 is CASIPKRGEGADVLTF. CDR3 coding DNA: TGTGCCAGCATCCCGAAGAGAGGGGAAGGGGCCGACGTCCTGACTTTC.

The DNA of the CDR3 is TGTGCCAGCAGCCCGCTCAGGGTTCCCTTCGGCTACACCTTC. It specifies CASSPLRVPFGYTF. This rearrangement joins TRBV7-8 to TRBJ1-2; D may be TRBD1 (5 bases). The CDR3 has 14 residues. V was cut by 5 bases and J by 8 bases, with 18 bases left in between. The germline V gene has CDR1 SGHVS and CDR2 FQNEAQ.

Regarding this clonotype: A read error is possible here, since a much larger clone lies one base away. The chain uses TRBV9 and TRBJ2-5, with TRBD1 identical over 9 bases. This CDR3 is 16 amino acids long. Per germline, CDR1 SGDLS and CDR2 YYNGEE. CDR3 sequence (DNA): TGTGCCAGCAGCGTACGGACAGGGGCGGCCCAAGAGACCCAGCACTTC. It codes for CASSVRTGAAQETQHF.

The chain is built from TRBV7-2 and TRBJ2-1, with TRBD1 matching over 7 bases. The CDR3 has 19 residues. CDR1 is SGHTA and CDR2 is FQGNSA in the germline V gene. After removal of 4 bases from V and 2 bases from J, the junction contained 17 bases not matched to a gene. For the CDR3, the DNA is TGTGCCAGCAGCTCCTCTAGGGGGCAGGCGGAGTCCCCCTACAATGAGCAGTTCTTC. This encodes CASSSSRGQAESPYNEQFF.

This clonotype was detected many times. The chain has TRBV6-5 and TRBJ1-3; D possibly corresponds to TRBD1 (6 bases). V was cut by 7 bases and J by 0 bases, with 13 bases left in between. Germline V gene sequence: CDR1 MNHEY, CDR2 SVGAGI. This CDR3 has 15 amino acids. The CDR3 region is CASTRDKSSGNTIYF. The DNA for the CDR3 is TGTGCCAGCACCCGGGACAAAAGCTCTGGAAACACCATATATTTT.

This clonotype has a count of ten or more. V usage is TRBV27 and J usage is TRBJ2-3; the match to TRBD2 covers 8 bases. The CDR3 is made up of 16 amino acids. Germline V gene lookup returns CDR1 MNHEY and CDR2 SMNVEV (reference sequence). With V trimmed by 2 bases and J by 2 bases, 6 bases remained unmatched. This chain's CDR3 is CASSLGVSGTTDTQYF. CDR3 DNA sequence: TGTGCCAGCAGTTTAGGGGTTAGCGGGACCACAGATACGCAGTATTTT.